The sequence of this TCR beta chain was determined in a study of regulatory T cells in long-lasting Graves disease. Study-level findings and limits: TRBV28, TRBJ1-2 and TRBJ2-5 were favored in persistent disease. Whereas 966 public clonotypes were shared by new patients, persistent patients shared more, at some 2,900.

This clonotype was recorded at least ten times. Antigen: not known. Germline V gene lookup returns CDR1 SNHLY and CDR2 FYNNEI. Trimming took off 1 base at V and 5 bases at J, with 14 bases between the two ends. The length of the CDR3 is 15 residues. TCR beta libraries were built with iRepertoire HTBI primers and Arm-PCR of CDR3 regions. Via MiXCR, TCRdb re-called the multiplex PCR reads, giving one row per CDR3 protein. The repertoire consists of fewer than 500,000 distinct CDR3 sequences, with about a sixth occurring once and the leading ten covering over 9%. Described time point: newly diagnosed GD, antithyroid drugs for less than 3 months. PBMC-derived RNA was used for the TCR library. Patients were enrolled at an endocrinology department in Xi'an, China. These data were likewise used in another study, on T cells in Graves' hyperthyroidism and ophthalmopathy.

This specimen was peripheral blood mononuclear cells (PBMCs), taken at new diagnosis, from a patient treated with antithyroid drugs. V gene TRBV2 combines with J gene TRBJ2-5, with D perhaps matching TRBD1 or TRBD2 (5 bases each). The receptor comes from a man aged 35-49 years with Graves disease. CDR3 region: CASSEGDHPGETQYF. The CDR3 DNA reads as TGTGCCAGCAGTGAAGGGGACCATCCGGGCGAGACCCAGTACTTC.